This T cell receptor beta chain was found in a study of shared clonotypes between healthy human individuals. Study information: Contributing individuals were a couple of females and three males aged 18 to 49. Study findings and constraints: Rarefaction exposed incomplete sorted-subset sequencing despite large depth. Memory subsets had estimated richness that was generally smaller than that of naive subsets.

TCRdb keeps only in-frame clones here, not all; method: immunoSEQ multiplex PCR. This table holds around 700,000 clones, about 78% found once. Germline loops: CDR1 MNHEY, CDR2 SMNVEV (reference sequence). CDR3 length: 14 residues. After removal of 6 bases from V and 6 bases from J, the junction contained 7 bases not matched to a gene. As for this clone: Its antigen is unidentified.

The receptor's source is a woman in her thirties in good health. What was sequenced was memory CD4+ T cells sorted from blood. This sample's subset: CD45RA-negative fraction. This sequence joins TRBV27 and TRBJ2-7, with 11 bases fitting TRBD2. CDR3 residues: CASRTTSGRSEQYF. Written as DNA, the CDR3 is TGTGCCAGCAGGACAACTAGCGGGAGATCCGAGCAGTACTTC.